Detailed here is one T cell receptor beta chain. The antigen is unknown. The record originates from a study of shared clonotypes between healthy human individuals. Study-wide results and limits: Sharing across a few donors was seen in about 5% of naive CD4 clonotypes.

The repertoire was sequenced with immunoSEQ multiplex PCR; TCRdb's copy has only in-frame clones and lacks some. The sample yields 630,000 or so clones, nearly 98% seen once. CD45RO-negative, CCR7-selected cells formed the naive CD8 fraction, which excluded terminally differentiated effector memory CD45RA+ cells. This CDR3 region has 13 residues. CDR1 and CDR2 from the germline V gene are SGHDN and FVKESK. V shed 5 bases and J shed 5 bases, with 13 bases lying between them. Sequences were obtained from naive CD8+ T cells sorted from blood. The chain employs TRBV14 and TRBJ2-7, with D maybe TRBD2 (5 bases). The TCR sequence derives from a man aged 25 to 45 in good health. Here the CDR3 DNA reads TGTGCCAGCAGCGACTATCAGGTCGACGAGCAGTACTTC. Translation gives CASSDYQVDEQYF.